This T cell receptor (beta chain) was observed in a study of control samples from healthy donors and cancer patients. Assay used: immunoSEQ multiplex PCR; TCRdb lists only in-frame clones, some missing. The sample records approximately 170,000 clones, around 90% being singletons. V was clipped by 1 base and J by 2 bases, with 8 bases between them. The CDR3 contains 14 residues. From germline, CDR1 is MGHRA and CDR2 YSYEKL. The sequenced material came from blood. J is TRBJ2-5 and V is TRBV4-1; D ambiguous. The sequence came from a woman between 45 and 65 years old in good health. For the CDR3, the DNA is TGCGCCAGCAGCCAAGGACTGAGACAAGAGACCCAGTACTTC. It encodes CASSQGLRQETQYF.